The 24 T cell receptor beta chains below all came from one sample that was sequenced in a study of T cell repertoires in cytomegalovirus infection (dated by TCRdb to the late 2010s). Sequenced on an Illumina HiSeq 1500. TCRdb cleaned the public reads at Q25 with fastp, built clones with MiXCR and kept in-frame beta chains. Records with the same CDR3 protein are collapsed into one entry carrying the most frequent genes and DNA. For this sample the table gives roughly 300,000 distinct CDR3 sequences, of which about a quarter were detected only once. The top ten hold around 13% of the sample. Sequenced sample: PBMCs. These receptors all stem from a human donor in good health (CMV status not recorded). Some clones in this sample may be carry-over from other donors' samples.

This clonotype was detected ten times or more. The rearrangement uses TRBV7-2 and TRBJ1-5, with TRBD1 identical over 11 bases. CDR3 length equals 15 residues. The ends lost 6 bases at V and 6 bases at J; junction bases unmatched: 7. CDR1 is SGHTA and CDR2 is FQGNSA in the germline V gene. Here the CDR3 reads CASSPDRGPFQPQHF. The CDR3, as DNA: TGTGCCAGCAGTCCGGACAGGGGGCCTTTTCAGCCCCAGCATTTT.

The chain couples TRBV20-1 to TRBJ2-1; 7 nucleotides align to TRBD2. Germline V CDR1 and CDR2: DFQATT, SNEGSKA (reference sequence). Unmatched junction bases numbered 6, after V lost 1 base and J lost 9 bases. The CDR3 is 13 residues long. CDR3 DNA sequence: TGCAGTGCTAGAGCGGGGAGCGGGATTGAGCAGTTCTTC. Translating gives CSARAGSGIEQFF.

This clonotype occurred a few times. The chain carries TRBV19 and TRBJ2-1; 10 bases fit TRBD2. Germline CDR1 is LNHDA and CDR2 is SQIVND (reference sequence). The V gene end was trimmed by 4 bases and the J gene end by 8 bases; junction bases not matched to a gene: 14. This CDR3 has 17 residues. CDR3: CASSTGRGSGGAHEQFF. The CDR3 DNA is TGTGCCAGTAGTACCGGAAGGGGGAGCGGGGGGGCCCATGAGCAGTTCTTC. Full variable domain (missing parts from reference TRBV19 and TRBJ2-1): DGGITQSPKYLFRKEGQNVTLSCEQNLNHDAMYWYRQDPGQGLRLIYYSQIVNDFQKGDIAEGYSVSREKKESFPLTVTSAQKNPTAFYLCASSTGRGSGGAHEQFFGPGTRLTVL.

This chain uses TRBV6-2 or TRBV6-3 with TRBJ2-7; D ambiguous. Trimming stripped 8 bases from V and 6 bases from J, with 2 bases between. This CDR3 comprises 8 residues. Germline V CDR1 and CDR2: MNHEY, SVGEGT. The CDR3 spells CASREQYF. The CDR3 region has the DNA TGTGCCAGCCGCGAGCAGTACTTC.

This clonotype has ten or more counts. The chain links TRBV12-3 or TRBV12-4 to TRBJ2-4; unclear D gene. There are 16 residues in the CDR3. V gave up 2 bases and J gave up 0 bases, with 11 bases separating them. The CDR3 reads CASSLYETLAKNIQYF. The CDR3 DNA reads TGTGCCAGCAGTTTATACGAGACATTAGCCAAAAACATTCAGTACTTC.

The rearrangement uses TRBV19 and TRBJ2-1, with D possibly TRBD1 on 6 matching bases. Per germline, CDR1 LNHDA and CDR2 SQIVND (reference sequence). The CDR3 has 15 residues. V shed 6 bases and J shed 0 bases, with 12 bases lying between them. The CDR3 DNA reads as TGTGCCAGTAGGGTAGACAGGAGCTCCTACAATGAGCAGTTCTTC. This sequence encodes CASRVDRSSYNEQFF.

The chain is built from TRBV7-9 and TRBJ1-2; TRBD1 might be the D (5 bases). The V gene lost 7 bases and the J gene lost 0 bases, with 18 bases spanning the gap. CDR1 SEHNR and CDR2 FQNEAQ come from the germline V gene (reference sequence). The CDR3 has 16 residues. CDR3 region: CASNGGSRHSNYGYTF. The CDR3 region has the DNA TGTGCCAGCAATGGGGGGAGCCGCCACTCTAACTATGGCTACACCTTC.

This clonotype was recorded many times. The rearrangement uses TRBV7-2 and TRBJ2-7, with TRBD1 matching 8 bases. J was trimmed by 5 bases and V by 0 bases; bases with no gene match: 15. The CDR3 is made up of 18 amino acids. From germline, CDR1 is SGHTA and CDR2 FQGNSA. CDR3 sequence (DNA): TGTGCCAGCAGCTTAGCTCCCCCTGGGACAGGTGTTGGAAACGAGCAGTACTTC. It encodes CASSLAPPGTGVGNEQYF.

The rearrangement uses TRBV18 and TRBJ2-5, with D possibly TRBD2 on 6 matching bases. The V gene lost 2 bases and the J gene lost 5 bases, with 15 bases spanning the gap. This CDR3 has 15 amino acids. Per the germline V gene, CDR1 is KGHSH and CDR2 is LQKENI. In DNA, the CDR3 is TGTGCCAGCTCACCAATTAGTGGAGGGCCCGAGACCCAGTACTTC. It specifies CASSPISGGPETQYF.

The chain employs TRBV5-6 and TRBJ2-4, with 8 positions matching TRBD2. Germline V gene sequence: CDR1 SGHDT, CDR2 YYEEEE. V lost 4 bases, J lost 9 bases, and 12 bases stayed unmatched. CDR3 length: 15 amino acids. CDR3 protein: CASSLPSGGRGIQYF. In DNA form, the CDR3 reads TGTGCCAGCAGCCTTCCGAGCGGGGGCAGGGGCATTCAGTACTTC. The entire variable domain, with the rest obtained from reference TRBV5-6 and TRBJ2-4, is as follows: DAGVTQSPTHLIKTRGQQVTLRCSPKSGHDTVSWYQQALGQGPQFIFQYYEEEERQRGNFPDRFSGHQFPNYSSELNVNALLLGDSALYLCASSLPSGGRGIQYFGAGTRLSVL.

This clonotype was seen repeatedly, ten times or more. In DNA, the CDR3 is TGTGCCAGCAGCTTGGTCCGGGACAGCGATCAGCCCCAGCATTTT. This codes for CASSLVRDSDQPQHF. This chain connects TRBV5-6 to TRBJ1-5, with TRBD1 matching 7 bases. The CDR3 spans 15 residues. CDR1 is SGHDT, CDR2 YYEEEE, per germline. The V and J ends lost 0 bases and 5 bases, in that order; junction bases with no gene match: 5.

For the CDR3, the DNA is TGTGCCAGCAGCGGAGACTGGGGAGCAGACACTGAAGCTTTCTTT. This codes for CASSGDWGADTEAFF. The chain has TRBV9 and TRBJ1-1; D gene unclear. This CDR3 spans 15 amino acids. The V end was cut by 3 bases, the J end by 3 bases, with 15 bases between. Germline lookup yields CDR1 SGDLS and CDR2 YYNGEE.

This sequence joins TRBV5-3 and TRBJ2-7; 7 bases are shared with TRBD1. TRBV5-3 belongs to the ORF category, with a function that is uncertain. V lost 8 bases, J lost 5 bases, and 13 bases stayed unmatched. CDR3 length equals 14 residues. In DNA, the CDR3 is TGTGCCAGCAGCAGAGGGGACAGTTCAGACGAGCAGTACTTC. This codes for CASSRGDSSDEQYF.

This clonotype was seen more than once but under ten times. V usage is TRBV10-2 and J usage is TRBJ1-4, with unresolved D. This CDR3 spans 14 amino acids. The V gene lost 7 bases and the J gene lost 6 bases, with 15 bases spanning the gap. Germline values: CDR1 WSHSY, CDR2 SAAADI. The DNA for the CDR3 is TGCGCCAGCAAAAATCTGTGGCAGGATGAAAAACTGTTTTTT. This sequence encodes CASKNLWQDEKLFF.

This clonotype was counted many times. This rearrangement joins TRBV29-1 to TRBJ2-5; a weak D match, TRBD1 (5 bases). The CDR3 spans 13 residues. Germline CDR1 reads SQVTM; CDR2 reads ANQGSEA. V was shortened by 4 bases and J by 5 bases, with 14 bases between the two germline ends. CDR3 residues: CSVGQSIGETQYF. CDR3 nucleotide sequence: TGCAGCGTTGGACAGTCTATAGGGGAGACCCAGTACTTC.

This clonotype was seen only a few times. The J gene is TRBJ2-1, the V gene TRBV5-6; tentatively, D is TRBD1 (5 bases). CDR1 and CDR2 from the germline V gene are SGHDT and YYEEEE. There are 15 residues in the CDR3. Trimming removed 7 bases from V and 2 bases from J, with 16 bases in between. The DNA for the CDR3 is TGTGCCAGCTCAGACAGCCCTCATCCCTACAATGAGCAGTTCTTC. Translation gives CASSDSPHPYNEQFF.

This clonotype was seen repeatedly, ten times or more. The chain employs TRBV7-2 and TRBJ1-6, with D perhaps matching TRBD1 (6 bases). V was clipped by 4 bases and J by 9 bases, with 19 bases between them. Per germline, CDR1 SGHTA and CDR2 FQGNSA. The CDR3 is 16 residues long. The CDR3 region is CASSYGRGPQGSPLHF. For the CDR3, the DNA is TGTGCCAGCAGCTACGGACGGGGGCCCCAGGGTTCACCCCTCCACTTT.

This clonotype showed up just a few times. CDR3 amino acids: CATSDLGTLRGTGELFF. The CDR3, as DNA: TGTGCCACCAGTGACCTCGGGACACTTAGAGGCACCGGGGAGCTGTTTTTT. The chain combines TRBV24-1 with TRBJ2-2; D is possibly TRBD1 (6 bases). CDR1 and CDR2 from the germline V gene are KGHDR and SFDVKD. The V end was cut by 4 bases, the J end by 4 bases, with 18 bases between. The CDR3 sequence is 17 residues long.

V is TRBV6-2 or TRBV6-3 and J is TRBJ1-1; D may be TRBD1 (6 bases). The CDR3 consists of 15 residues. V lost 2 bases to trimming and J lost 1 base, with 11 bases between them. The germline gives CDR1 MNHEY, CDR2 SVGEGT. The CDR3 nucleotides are TGTGCCAGCAGTTACGAGGGGGGTCGGAACACTGAAGCTTTCTTT. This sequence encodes CASSYEGGRNTEAFF.

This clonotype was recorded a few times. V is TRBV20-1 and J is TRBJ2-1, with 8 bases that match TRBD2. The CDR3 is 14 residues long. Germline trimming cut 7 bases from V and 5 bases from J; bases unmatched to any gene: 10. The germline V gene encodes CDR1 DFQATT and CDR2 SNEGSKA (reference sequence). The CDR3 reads CSVPRREGDNEQFF. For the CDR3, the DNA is TGCAGTGTTCCCCGTCGGGAGGGGGACAATGAGCAGTTCTTC.

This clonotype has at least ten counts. The CDR3 is CASSPGQGANYGYTF. The CDR3 nucleotides are TGTGCCAGCAGCCCTGGACAGGGAGCTAACTATGGCTACACCTTC. The chain links TRBV7-8 to TRBJ1-2, with TRBD1 matching 8 bases. CDR3 length: 15 residues. Germline values: CDR1 SGHVS, CDR2 FQNEAQ. V shed 5 bases and J 0 bases; nucleotides not matched to a gene: 5. The full variable domain, completed using reference TRBV7-8 and TRBJ1-2, is GAGVSQSPRYKVAKRGQDVALRCDPISGHVSLFWYQQALGQGPEFLTYFQNEAQLDKSGLPSDRFFAERPEGSVSTLKIQRTQQEDSAVYLCASSPGQGANYGYTFGSGTRLTVV.

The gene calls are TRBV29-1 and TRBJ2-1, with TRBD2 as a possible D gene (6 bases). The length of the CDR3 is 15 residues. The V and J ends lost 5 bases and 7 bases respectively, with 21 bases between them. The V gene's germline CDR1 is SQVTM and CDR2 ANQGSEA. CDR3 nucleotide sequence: TGCAGCGTTCTAACGGGACTCACCCAAAGGAATGAGCAGTTCTTC. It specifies CSVLTGLTQRNEQFF.

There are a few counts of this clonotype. The CDR3 reads CASSQRDRGSWNEQFF. CDR3 DNA sequence: TGCGCCAGCAGCCAGAGGGACAGGGGATCGTGGAATGAGCAGTTCTTC. This chain uses TRBV4-1 with TRBJ2-1; 10 nucleotides align to TRBD1. Trimming at V came to 3 bases and at J to 7 bases, leaving 9 bases not matched to a gene. Germline V gene lookup returns CDR1 MGHRA and CDR2 YSYEKL. This CDR3 region has 16 residues.

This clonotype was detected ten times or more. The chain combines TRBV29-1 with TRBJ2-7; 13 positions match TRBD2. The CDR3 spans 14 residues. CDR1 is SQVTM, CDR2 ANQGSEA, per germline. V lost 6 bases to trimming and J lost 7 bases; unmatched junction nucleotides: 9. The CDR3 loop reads CSVQPPGLAGEQYF. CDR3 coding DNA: TGCAGCGTCCAACCACCGGGACTAGCGGGAGAGCAGTACTTC.